This TCR beta chain was recorded in a study of OX40 agonist ivuxolimab in advanced cancers. The overall study: Each dose-escalation patient presented with hepatocellular carcinoma, melanoma, renal cell or head and neck cancer. The mean age was approximately 56 years, ranging from 23 to 79, with over 70% of participants male.

The repertoire was sequenced with immunoSEQ multiplex PCR; TCRdb's copy has only in-frame clones and lacks some. The sample consists of 85,000 to 100,000 clones, 75% to 90% of them appearing once. The CDR3 consists of 16 residues. Per germline, CDR1 SGHRS and CDR2 YFSETQ. J gave up 0 bases and V 0 bases, and 6 bases lay outside the gene matches. The receptor was derived from an adult with an advanced solid tumor such as melanoma, head and neck, liver or kidney cancer. This chain connects TRBV5-1 to TRBJ2-7; 7 bases are a match to TRBD1. Material: CD4+ or CD8+ T cells sorted from blood, obtained in a trial of the OX40 agonist ivuxolimab. DNA for the CDR3: TGCGCCAGCAGCTTGGCTAGGGGGCAGTTCTCCTACGAGCAGTACTTC. Amino acids: CASSLARGQFSYEQYF.